The 21 T cell receptor beta chains given below trace back to one sample, sequenced in a study of T-cell reconstitution after alpha-beta-depleted transplantation in children. Unique molecular identifiers were incorporated when the TCRbeta library was constructed. Each CDR3 protein is one row after TCRdb ran MiXCR on the PCR reads. The data contain about 640,000 distinct CDR3 sequences, around a sixth of them seen just once; the ten biggest clones take up approximately 1%. The sequencing used PBMCs from the stem cell graft donor, collected from the stem cell graft. Every receptor here comes from a human donor who donated a stem cell graft to a child with acute myeloid leukemia.

This clonotype has more than one count but fewer than ten. This sequence joins TRBV12-3 or TRBV12-4 and TRBJ2-1; 9 bases match TRBD1. The CDR3 has 15 residues. Trimming took 6 bases from V and 8 from J; bases not matched to a gene: 11. The CDR3 DNA reads as TGTGCCAGCAGCCCCCGGGACAGGGACCTCGATGAGCAGTTCTTC. The encoded protein is CASSPRDRDLDEQFF.

The gene calls are TRBV6-1 and TRBJ2-1; TRBD2 might be the D (5 bases). Trimming took 6 bases from V and 0 from J, leaving 12 bases between them. From germline, CDR1 is MNHNS and CDR2 SASEGT. The CDR3 covers 15 residues. The CDR3: CASRKYTSSYNEQFF. The CDR3 bases are TGTGCCAGCAGAAAATATACTAGCTCCTACAATGAGCAGTTCTTC.

This clonotype was detected only a few times. V is TRBV12-3 or TRBV12-4 and J is TRBJ1-5; D gene uncertain. The CDR3 loop spans 14 amino acids. Trimming pared 5 bases from V and 7 bases from J, leaving 15 bases between. The chain's CDR3 is CASSTNLRRQPQHF. In nucleotides, the CDR3 is TGTGCCAGCAGTACCAATCTCCGACGCCAGCCCCAGCATTTT.

This clonotype was seen ten or more times. The rearrangement links TRBV20-1 to TRBJ2-3; D may be TRBD2 (6 bases). V was shortened by 6 bases and J by 4 bases, with 20 bases between the two germline ends. Looked up from germline, CDR1 is DFQATT and CDR2 is SNEGSKA (reference sequence). The CDR3 runs 15 residues. The CDR3: CSALVEGRGADTQYF. In DNA form, the CDR3 reads TGCAGTGCCCTGGTGGAGGGGCGAGGGGCAGATACGCAGTATTTT.

The CDR3 here is CASSQQTGGYEQYF. The DNA of the CDR3 is TGCGCCAGCAGCCAACAGACAGGGGGTTACGAGCAGTACTTC. V is TRBV4-3 and J is TRBJ2-7; 9 positions match TRBD1. The V and J ends lost 2 bases and 4 bases, in that order; junction bases with no gene match: 3. Germline values: CDR1 LGHNA, CDR2 YSLEER. The CDR3 totals 14 residues.

This clonotype was found a few times. The chain couples TRBV12-3 or TRBV12-4 to TRBJ2-5, with 8 nucleotides matching TRBD1. The CDR3 loop spans 14 amino acids. The V segment lost 5 bases and the J segment 4 bases; nucleotides outside the gene matches: 6. The CDR3 bases are TGTGCCAGCAGTCCTAGACAGGGGATAGAGACCCAGTACTTC. This translates into CASSPRQGIETQYF.

In its sample, this clonotype was seen many times. This chain's CDR3 is CASGVLHEQFF. In nucleotides, the CDR3 is TGCGCCAGCGGGGTGTTACATGAGCAGTTCTTC. This chain links TRBV5-1 with TRBJ2-1; no firm D call. V lost 7 bases and J lost 8, with 10 bases in between. Per the germline V gene, CDR1 is SGHRS and CDR2 is YFSETQ. The CDR3 consists of 11 residues.

This clonotype appeared many times. The chain recombines TRBV20-1 with TRBJ2-7, with D possibly TRBD1 on 5 matching bases. This CDR3 region has 15 residues. V lost 1 base and J 0 bases, leaving 13 bases between the germline ends. In germline, CDR1 is DFQATT, CDR2 SNEGSKA (reference sequence). For the CDR3, the DNA is TGCAGTGCTAGAGCGGTACAGGCGAGCTCCTACGAGCAGTACGTC. This translates into CSARAVQASSYEQYV.

This clonotype was recorded many times. The V call is TRBV27, the J call TRBJ2-7; D assignment may be TRBD1 or TRBD2 (6 bases each). The CDR3 has 13 amino acids. V was clipped by 7 bases and J by 2 bases, with 12 bases between them. CDR1 MNHEY and CDR2 SMNVEV come from the germline V gene (reference sequence). The CDR3 protein is CASTKGGTYEQYV. CDR3 coding DNA: TGTGCCAGCACCAAGGGGGGTACCTACGAGCAGTACGTC.

The rearrangement uses TRBV20-1 and TRBJ2-3; 7 positions match TRBD2. The CDR3 totals 13 residues. Germline V gene sequence: CDR1 DFQATT, CDR2 SNEGSKA (reference sequence). J lost 4 bases, V lost 3 bases, and 4 bases had no gene match. The DNA of the CDR3 is TGCAGTGCTAGTCTCAGCGGGGCAGATACGCAGTATTTT. As protein: CSASLSGADTQYF.

At least ten counts were recorded for this clonotype. The chain joins TRBV12-3 or TRBV12-4 to TRBJ2-1; D is uncertain. V shed 7 bases and J shed 6 bases, with 16 bases lying between them. The CDR3 spans 14 residues. The CDR3 loop is CASTAKRSGNEQFF. CDR3 bases: TGTGCCAGCACCGCGAAAAGATCGGGCAATGAGCAGTTCTTC.

This clonotype came up many times. J is TRBJ2-1 and V is TRBV12-5; 11 bases are a match to TRBD2. CDR3 size: 16 residues. Germline-derived CDR1 and CDR2 are LGHNT and FRNRAP. V was pared by 3 bases and J by 9 bases, with 10 bases of the junction left unmatched. This chain's CDR3 is CASGFSGGAQEGEQFF. The DNA for the CDR3 is TGTGCTAGTGGTTTTAGCGGGGGGGCGCAGGAAGGTGAGCAGTTCTTC.

The chain carries TRBV29-1 and TRBJ2-5, with 12 bases fitting TRBD2. CDR1 is SQVTM and CDR2 is ANQGSEA in the germline V gene. The CDR3 covers 14 residues. V dropped 5 bases and J dropped 10; count of bases not matched to a gene: 11. The CDR3 region has the DNA TGCAGCGTTATACTAGCGGGGGGCCCCCCGTGCCAGTACTTC. It specifies CSVILAGGPPCQYF.

This clonotype was counted between two and nine times. The chain employs TRBV5-1 and TRBJ1-1, with 8 bases lining up with TRBD1. The CDR3 sequence is 16 residues long. The germline gives CDR1 SGHRS, CDR2 YFSETQ. With V trimmed by 0 bases and J by 1 base, 5 bases remained unmatched. CDR3 DNA: TGCGCCAGCAGCTTGGTGGGACAGGTTCCGAACACTGAAGCTTTCTTT. Translation: CASSLVGQVPNTEAFF.

As regards this clonotype: The germline gene is not matched at one end of the junction; a read error may be the cause. This chain uses TRBV27 with TRBJ2-7, with D possibly matching TRBD1 (5 bases). The V gene's germline CDR1 is MNHEY and CDR2 SMNVEV (reference sequence). The CDR3 totals 16 residues. The CDR3 DNA reads as TGTGCCAGCAGTTTCACCTCTCAGGGTCGTGGGTACGGGCAGTACTTC. Its translation is CASSFTSQGRGYGQYF.

This clonotype was found a few times. V is TRBV4-3 and J is TRBJ2-1, with 7 nucleotides matching TRBD2. This CDR3 comprises 16 residues. Per germline, CDR1 LGHNA and CDR2 YSLEER. V trimming: 2 bases; J trimming: 0 bases; junction bases outside the gene matches: 4. The CDR3 DNA sequence: TGCGCCAGCAGCCAATCAGCGGGGAGCTCCTACAATGAGCAGTTCTTC. This translates into CASSQSAGSSYNEQFF.

The V call is TRBV30, the J call TRBJ1-6; 8 bases align to TRBD1. There are 14 residues in the CDR3. V lost 2 bases and J lost 6; bases outside the gene matches: 3. CDR1 and CDR2 from the germline V gene are GTSNPN and SVGIG (reference sequence). CDR3 protein: CAWSTDRGNSPLHF. The CDR3 nucleotides read TGTGCCTGGAGTACTGACAGGGGTAATTCACCCCTCCACTTT.

Ten or more counts support this clonotype. The genes are TRBV29-1 and TRBJ2-1; 8 bases align to TRBD2. This CDR3 comprises 15 residues. Looked up from germline, CDR1 is SQVTM and CDR2 is ANQGSEA. The V gene end was trimmed by 2 bases and the J gene end by 6 bases; junction bases not matched to a gene: 9. CDR3 sequence reads: CSVESASGGINEQFF. The CDR3 nucleotides are TGCAGCGTTGAAAGTGCCAGCGGGGGAATCAATGAGCAGTTCTTC.

This clonotype showed up many times. The CDR3 region has the DNA TGCAGCGTTGGGGCGCCTGGCTCCTACGAGCAGTACTTC. Its translation: CSVGAPGSYEQYF. This chain connects TRBV29-1 to TRBJ2-7; no firm D call. This CDR3 region has 13 residues. Deletions cut 4 bases from V and 0 bases from J, with 10 bases between. Germline V CDR1 and CDR2: SQVTM, ANQGSEA.

This clonotype was counted ten times or more. The V gene is TRBV20-1, the J gene TRBJ1-4; TRBD1 might be the D (5 bases). CDR1 is DFQATT and CDR2 is SNEGSKA in the germline V gene (reference sequence). The V end lost 6 bases, the J end lost 9 bases, and 11 bases lay between the germline ends. The CDR3 consists of 11 residues. CDR3 bases: TGCAGTGCGCCGACGGGACAAAAACTGTTTTTT. Protein product: CSAPTGQKLFF.

This clonotype was counted many times. This sequence joins TRBV9 and TRBJ2-1; TRBD2 matches 10 bases. Germline lookup yields CDR1 SGDLS and CDR2 YYNGEE. CDR3 length: 17 residues. Germline trimming cut 3 bases from V and 2 bases from J; bases unmatched to any gene: 8. The CDR3 spells CASSALFSGGAYNEQFF. DNA of the CDR3: TGTGCCAGCAGCGCCCTTTTCAGCGGGGGGGCCTACAATGAGCAGTTCTTC.